One and the same sample provided the 4 T cell receptor beta chains below, sequenced in a study of T cell responses to AZD1222 COVID-19 vaccine (dated by TCRdb to about 2021). Library construction relied on the immunoSEQ multiplex PCR assay. The source is immuneACCESS, and TCRdb retained only in-frame sequences with V and J called. Part of the clones is not carried over; for the studies checked, unresolved V genes explain less than half of this, and the remainder is unexplained. This sample lists around 170,000 clones; around 90% were detected once. Clones ranked in the top ten supply around 1.9% of the sample. The sample's time point label is to be understood as: about 28 days (+/-7) after the second vaccine dose. The material sequenced was peripheral blood, taken 28 days after the second AZD1222 dose. These receptors came from an adult who received the AZD1222 COVID-19 vaccine.

V usage is TRBV4-1 and J usage is TRBJ2-2; perhaps TRBD2 as D (5 bases). The CDR3 is 16 amino acids. Germline V gives CDR1 MGHRA, CDR2 YSYEKL. Trimming removed 0 bases at V and 5 bases at J, with 13 bases between. The CDR3 loop reads CASSQDIAGGTGELFF. In DNA, the CDR3 is TGCGCCAGCAGCCAAGATATCGCGGGCGGGACCGGGGAGCTGTTTTTT.

This clone has a handful of counts. The chain joins TRBV2 to TRBJ2-1; D gene ambiguous. V was shortened by 6 bases and J by 5 bases, with 20 bases between the two germline ends. CDR3 length equals 16 residues. Germline loops: CDR1 SNHLY, CDR2 FYNNEI. CDR3 amino acids: CASRDIALGGHNEQFF. The CDR3 nucleotides read TGTGCCAGCAGGGATATTGCATTGGGTGGGCACAATGAGCAGTTCTTC.

V and J are TRBV10-3 and TRBJ1-1, with TRBD1 matching 7 bases. CDR3 length: 14 amino acids. From germline, CDR1 is ENHRY and CDR2 SYGVKD. The V segment lost 6 bases and the J segment 0 bases; nucleotides outside the gene matches: 4. The DNA of the CDR3 is TGTGCCATCAGGAGGGGACAGATGAACACTGAAGCTTTCTTT. This sequence encodes CAIRRGQMNTEAFF.

Here the CDR3 DNA reads TGTGCCAGTTCTATGGACAGGTCCTCTGGAAACACCATATATTTT. Its protein product is CASSMDRSSGNTIYF. The genes are TRBV19 and TRBJ1-3; 7 bases are shared with TRBD1. The CDR3 is made up of 15 amino acids. The germline V gene has CDR1 LNHDA and CDR2 SQIVND (reference sequence). The J segment lost 0 bases and the V segment lost 8 bases, leaving 7 bases of the junction unmatched.